This TCR beta chain was sequenced for a study of cytomegalovirus exposure and HLA in healthy donors. Across the study: A prior analysis found roughly 110 million unique TCR beta sequences from around 200 million T cells. Findings of the study overall: TCR beta V segments were, for the most part, productive about 87% or about 30% of the time in an earlier analysis. For TCR beta chains, V- and J-gene trimming was later linked to a missense DCLRE1C variant.

The V and J ends lost 2 bases and 0 bases respectively, with 2 bases between them. Germline CDR1 reads MDHEN; CDR2 reads SYDVKM. There are 13 residues in the CDR3. PCR was performed using 60 Vbeta and 13 Jbeta primers. The assay was immunoSEQ multiplex PCR, and TCRdb's table has in-frame clones only and misses some. The data show 120,000 or so clones, about four fifths seen once. On this clone itself: Its target is unknown.

The gene calls are TRBV28 and TRBJ1-5; D is ambiguous. The receptor comes from a woman between 40 and 50 years old in good health and CMV-seropositive. The sample comprised PBMCs. Here the CDR3 DNA reads TGTGCCAGCAGTTTACATAGCAATCAGCCCCAGCATTTT. Translated, it gives CASSLHSNQPQHF.